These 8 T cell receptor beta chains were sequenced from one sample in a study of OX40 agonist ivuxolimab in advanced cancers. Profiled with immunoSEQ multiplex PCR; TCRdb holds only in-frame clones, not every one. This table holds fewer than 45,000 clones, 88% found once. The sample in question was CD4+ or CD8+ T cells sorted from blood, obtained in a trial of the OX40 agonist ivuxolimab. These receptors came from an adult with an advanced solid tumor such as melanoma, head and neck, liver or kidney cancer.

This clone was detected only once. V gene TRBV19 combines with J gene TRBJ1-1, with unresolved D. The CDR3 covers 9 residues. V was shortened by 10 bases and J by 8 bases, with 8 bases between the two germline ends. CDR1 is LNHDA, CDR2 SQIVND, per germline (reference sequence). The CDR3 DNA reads TGTGCCACCCGCCCCGAAGCTTTCTTT. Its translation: CATRPEAFF. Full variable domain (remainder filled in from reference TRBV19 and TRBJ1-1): DGGITQSPKYLFRKEGQNVTLSCEQNLNHDAMYWYRQDPGQGLRLIYYSQIVNDFQKGDIAEGYSVSREKKESFPLTVTSAQKNPTAFYLCATRPEAFFGQGTRLTVV.

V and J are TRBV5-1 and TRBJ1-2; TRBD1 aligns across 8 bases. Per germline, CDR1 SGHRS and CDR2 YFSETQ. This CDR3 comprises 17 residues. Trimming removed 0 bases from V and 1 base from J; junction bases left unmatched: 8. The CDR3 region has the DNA TGCGCCAGCAGCTTGGGTTGGGACAGGAGAAATAACTATGGCTACACCTTC. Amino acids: CASSLGWDRRNNYGYTF.

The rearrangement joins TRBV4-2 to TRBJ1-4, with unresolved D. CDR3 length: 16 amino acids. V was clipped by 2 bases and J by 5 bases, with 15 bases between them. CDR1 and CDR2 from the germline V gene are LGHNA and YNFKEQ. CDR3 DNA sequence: TGTGCCAGCAGCCAAAGATTAATCGGAGAGAATGAAAAACTGTTTTTT. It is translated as CASSQRLIGENEKLFF.

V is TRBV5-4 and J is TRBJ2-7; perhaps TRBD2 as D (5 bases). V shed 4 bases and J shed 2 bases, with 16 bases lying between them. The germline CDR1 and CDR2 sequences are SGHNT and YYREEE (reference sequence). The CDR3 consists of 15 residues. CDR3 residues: CASSLHLEEAYEQYF. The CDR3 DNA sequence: TGTGCCAGCAGCCTACACCTGGAGGAGGCCTACGAGCAGTACTTC.

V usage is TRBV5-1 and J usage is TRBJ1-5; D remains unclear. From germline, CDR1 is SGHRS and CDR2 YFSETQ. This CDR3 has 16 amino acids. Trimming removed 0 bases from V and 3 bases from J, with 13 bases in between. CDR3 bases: TGCGCCAGCAGCTTGGGAGGCCAGGCGCTCAATCAGCCCCAGCATTTT. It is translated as CASSLGGQALNQPQHF.

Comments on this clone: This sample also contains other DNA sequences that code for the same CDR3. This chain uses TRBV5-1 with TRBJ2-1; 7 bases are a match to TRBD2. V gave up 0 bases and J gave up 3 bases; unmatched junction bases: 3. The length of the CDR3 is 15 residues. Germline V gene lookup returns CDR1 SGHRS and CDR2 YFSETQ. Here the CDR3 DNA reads TGCGCCAGCAGCTTGGGCCTAGCGGTCTACAATGAGCAGTTCTTC. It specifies CASSLGLAVYNEQFF.

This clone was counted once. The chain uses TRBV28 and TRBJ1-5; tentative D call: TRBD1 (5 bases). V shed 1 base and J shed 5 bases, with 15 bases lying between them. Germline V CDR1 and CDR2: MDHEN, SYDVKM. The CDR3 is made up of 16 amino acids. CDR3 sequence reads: CASSLFWRGGDQPQHF. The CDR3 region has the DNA TGTGCCAGCAGTTTATTTTGGAGGGGTGGCGATCAGCCCCAGCATTTT.

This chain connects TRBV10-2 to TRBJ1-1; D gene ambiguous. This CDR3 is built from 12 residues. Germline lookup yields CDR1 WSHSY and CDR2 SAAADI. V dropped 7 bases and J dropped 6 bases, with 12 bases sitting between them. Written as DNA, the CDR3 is TGCGCCAGCAACGAGGGATACGCTGAAGCTTTCTTT. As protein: CASNEGYAEAFF.